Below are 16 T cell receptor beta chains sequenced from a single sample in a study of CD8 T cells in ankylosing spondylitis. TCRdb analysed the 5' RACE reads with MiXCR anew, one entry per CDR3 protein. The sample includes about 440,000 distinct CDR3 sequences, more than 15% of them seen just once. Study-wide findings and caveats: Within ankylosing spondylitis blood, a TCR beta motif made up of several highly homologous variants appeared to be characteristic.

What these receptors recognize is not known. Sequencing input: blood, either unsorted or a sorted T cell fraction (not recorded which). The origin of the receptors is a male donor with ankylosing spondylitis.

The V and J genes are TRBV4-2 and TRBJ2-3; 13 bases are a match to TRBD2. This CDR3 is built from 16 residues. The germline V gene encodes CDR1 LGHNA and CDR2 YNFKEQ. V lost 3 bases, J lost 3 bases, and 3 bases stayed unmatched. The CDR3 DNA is TGTGCCAGCAGCCACTTGACTAGCGGGAGGACAGATACGCAGTATTTT. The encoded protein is CASSHLTSGRTDTQYF.

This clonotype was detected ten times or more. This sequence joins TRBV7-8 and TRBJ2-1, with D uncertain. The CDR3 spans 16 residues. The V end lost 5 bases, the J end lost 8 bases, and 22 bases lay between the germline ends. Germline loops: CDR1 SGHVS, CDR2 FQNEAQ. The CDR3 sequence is CASSLFRNLRVHEQFF. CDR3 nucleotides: TGTGCCAGCAGCCTTTTCCGCAACCTCCGAGTTCATGAGCAGTTCTTC.

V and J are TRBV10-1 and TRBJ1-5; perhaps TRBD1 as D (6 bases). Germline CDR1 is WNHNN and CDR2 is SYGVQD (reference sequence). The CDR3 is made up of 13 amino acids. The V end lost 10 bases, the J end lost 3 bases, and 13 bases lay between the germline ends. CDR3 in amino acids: CANRNRVNQPQHF. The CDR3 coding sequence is TGCGCCAACCGTAACAGGGTCAATCAGCCCCAGCATTTT.

The CDR3 DNA reads as TGTGCCAGCAGTTCCCAGGCGGCTGCTAACTACAATGAGCAGTTCTTC. This sequence encodes CASSSQAAANYNEQFF. V is TRBV27 and J is TRBJ2-1; D ambiguous. Trimming removed 4 bases from V and 3 bases from J, with 16 bases in between. CDR1 and CDR2 from the germline V gene are MNHEY and SMNVEV (reference sequence). The CDR3 totals 16 residues.

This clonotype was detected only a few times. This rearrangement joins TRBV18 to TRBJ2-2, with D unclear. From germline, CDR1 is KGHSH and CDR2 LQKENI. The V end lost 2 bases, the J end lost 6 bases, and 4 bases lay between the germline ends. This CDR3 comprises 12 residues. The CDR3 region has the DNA TGTGCCAGCTCACCATATCCCGGGGAGCTGTTTTTT. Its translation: CASSPYPGELFF.

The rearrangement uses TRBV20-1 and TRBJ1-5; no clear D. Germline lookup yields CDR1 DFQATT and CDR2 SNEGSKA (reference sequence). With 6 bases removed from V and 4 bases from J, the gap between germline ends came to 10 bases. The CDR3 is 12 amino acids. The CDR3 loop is CSASRTNQPQHF. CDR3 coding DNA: TGCAGTGCGAGCAGGACTAATCAGCCCCAGCATTTT.

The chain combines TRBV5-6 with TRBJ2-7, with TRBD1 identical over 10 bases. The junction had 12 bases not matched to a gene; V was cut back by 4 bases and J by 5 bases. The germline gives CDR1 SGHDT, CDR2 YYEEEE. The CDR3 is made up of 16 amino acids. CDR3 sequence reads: CASSPSWGQGMNEQYF. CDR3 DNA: TGTGCCAGCAGCCCTAGTTGGGGACAGGGGATGAACGAGCAGTACTTC.

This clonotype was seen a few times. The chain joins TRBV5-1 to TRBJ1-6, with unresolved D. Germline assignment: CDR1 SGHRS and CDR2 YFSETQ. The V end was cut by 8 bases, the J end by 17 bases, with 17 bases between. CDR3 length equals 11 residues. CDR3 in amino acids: CARTTVDTIHF. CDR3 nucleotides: TGCGCCAGGACCACCGTGGATACAATCCACTTT.

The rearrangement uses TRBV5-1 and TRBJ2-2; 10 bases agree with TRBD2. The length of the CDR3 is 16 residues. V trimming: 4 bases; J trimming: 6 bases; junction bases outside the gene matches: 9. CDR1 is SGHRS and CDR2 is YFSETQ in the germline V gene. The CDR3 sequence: CASSPQLAGLAGELFF. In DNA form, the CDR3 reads TGCGCCAGCAGCCCCCAACTAGCGGGACTTGCCGGGGAGCTGTTTTTT.

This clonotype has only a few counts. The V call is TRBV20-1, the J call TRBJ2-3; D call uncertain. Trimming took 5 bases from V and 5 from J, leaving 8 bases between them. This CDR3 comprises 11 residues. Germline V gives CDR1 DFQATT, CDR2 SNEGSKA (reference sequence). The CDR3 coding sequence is TGCAGTGCTGGACCCCTAGATACGCAGTATTTT. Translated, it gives CSAGPLDTQYF.

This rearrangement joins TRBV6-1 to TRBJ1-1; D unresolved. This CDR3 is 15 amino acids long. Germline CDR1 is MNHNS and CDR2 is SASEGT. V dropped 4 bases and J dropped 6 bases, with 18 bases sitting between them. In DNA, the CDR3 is TGTGCCAGCAGTGGGGCTTGGGTGTCAGGACCTGAAGCTTTCTTT. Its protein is CASSGAWVSGPEAFF.

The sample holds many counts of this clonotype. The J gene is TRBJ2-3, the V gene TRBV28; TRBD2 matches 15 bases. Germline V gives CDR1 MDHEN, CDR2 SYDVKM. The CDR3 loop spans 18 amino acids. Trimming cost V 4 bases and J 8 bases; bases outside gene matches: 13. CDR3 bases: TGTGCCAGCAGTTCCCCCCCTGGACTAGCGGGGGGGCTCGGTACGCAGTATTTT. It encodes CASSSPPGLAGGLGTQYF.

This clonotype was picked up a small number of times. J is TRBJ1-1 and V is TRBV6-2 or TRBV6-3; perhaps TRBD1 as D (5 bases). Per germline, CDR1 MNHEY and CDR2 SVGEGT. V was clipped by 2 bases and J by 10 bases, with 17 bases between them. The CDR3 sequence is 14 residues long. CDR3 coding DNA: TGTGCCAGCAGTTACATAAGAGGGGAAGAGGGAGCTTTCTTT. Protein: CASSYIRGEEGAFF.

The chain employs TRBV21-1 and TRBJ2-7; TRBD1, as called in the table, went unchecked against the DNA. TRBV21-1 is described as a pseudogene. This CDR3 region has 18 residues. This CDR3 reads CASSSPTERASPPREQYF. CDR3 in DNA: TGTGCCAGCAGCTCCCCTACGGAGCGGGCGTCCCCTCCTCGCGAGCAGTACTTC.

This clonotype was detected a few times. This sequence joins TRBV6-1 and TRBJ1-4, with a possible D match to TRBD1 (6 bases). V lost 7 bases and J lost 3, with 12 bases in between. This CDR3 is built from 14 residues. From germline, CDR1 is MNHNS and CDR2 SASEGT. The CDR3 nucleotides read TGTGCCAGCAAGGGACACCTGTCTAATGAAAAACTGTTTTTT. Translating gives CASKGHLSNEKLFF.

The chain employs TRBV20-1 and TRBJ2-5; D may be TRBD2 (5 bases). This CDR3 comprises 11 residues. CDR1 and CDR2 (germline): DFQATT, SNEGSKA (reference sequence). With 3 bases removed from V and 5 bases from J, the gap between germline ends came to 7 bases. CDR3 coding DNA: TGCAGTGCTAGTCCGGGGGAGACCCAGTACTTC. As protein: CSASPGETQYF.